What follows are 19 T cell receptor beta chains derived from one specimen sequenced in a study of blood T cell repertoires in COVID-19. This table comes from immunoSEQ multiplex PCR, and its TCRdb copy is limited to in-frame clones, with some not included. The sample yields about 60,000 clones, approximately 82% seen once. Sequencing used peripheral blood. The receptors were sampled from a man aged 60 to 75 with acute or convalescent COVID-19.

This clone was counted between two and nine times. The CDR3 nucleotides are TGTGCCAGCACGGCCCTGGACAGGGGAGGCCCATTGGCTTTCTTT. The encoded protein is CASTALDRGGPLAFF. The genes are TRBV6-5 and TRBJ1-1, with 9 nucleotides matching TRBD1. There are 15 residues in the CDR3. CDR1 is MNHEY, CDR2 SVGAGI, per germline. Unmatched junction bases numbered 17, after V lost 7 bases and J lost 11 bases.

This chain joins TRBV7-8 and TRBJ1-2; TRBD1 aligns across 8 bases. Germline V CDR1 and CDR2: SGHVS, FQNEAQ. The CDR3 consists of 13 residues. V shed 5 bases and J 3 bases; nucleotides not matched to a gene: 2. Written as DNA, the CDR3 is TGTGCCAGCAGCCGGGGACAGGACTATGGCTACACCTTC. Its protein is CASSRGQDYGYTF.

This clone was seen only once. This chain uses TRBV5-1 with TRBJ2-2, with 7 bases identical to TRBD2. J gave up 5 bases and V 2 bases, and 6 bases lay outside the gene matches. Germline V gives CDR1 SGHRS, CDR2 YFSETQ. This CDR3 has 15 residues. The CDR3 here is CASSFSTAGTGELFF. Written as DNA, the CDR3 is TGCGCCAGCAGCTTCAGTACAGCGGGAACCGGGGAGCTGTTTTTT. Using reference TRBV5-1 and TRBJ2-2 for the parts outside the CDR3, the full variable domain is KAGVTQTPRYLIKTRGQQVTLSCSPISGHRSVSWYQQTPGQGLQFLFEYFSETQRNKGNFPGRFSGRQFSNSRSEMNVSTLELGDSALYLCASSFSTAGTGELFFGEGSRLTVL.

The chain links TRBV18 to TRBJ2-3, with 8 bases fitting TRBD2. V lost 3 bases to trimming and J lost 2 bases; unmatched junction nucleotides: 1. Germline values: CDR1 KGHSH, CDR2 LQKENI. CDR3 length: 14 residues. The DNA of the CDR3 is TGTGCCAGCTCACCCGGGGGGGCCACAGATACGCAGTATTTT. Protein product: CASSPGGATDTQYF.

V and J are TRBV24-1 and TRBJ1-2, with D possibly TRBD1 on 6 matching bases. This CDR3 has 14 residues. The V gene's germline CDR1 is KGHDR and CDR2 SFDVKD. V lost 4 bases, J lost 5 bases, and 13 bases lay in between. Here the CDR3 reads CATSDPDRMYGYTF. The CDR3 nucleotides read TGTGCCACCAGTGACCCCGACAGGATGTATGGCTACACCTTC.

This sequence joins TRBV3-1 (or the pseudogene TRBV3-2) and TRBJ1-2; no firm D call. The CDR3 extends over 12 amino acids. CDR1 is LGHDT, CDR2 YNNKEL, per germline (reference sequence). V was clipped by 1 base and J by 7 bases, with 7 bases between them. For the CDR3, the DNA is TGTGCCAGCAGCCAAGCGGGGATTGGCTACACCTTC. It translates to CASSQAGIGYTF.

V usage is TRBV5-6 and J usage is TRBJ2-7; tentatively, D is TRBD1 (5 bases). With 4 bases removed from V and 4 bases from J, the gap between germline ends came to 18 bases. Germline CDR1 is SGHDT and CDR2 is YYEEEE. This CDR3 comprises 15 residues. The CDR3 loop reads CASSGQAGSLYEQYF. CDR3 nucleotide sequence: TGTGCCAGCAGCGGGCAGGCAGGGTCCTTATACGAGCAGTACTTC.

The chain has TRBV6-2 or TRBV6-3 and TRBJ1-2, with 11 bases lining up with TRBD1. Losses at the gene ends were 2 bases for V and 7 bases for J; bases not matched to a gene: 6. This CDR3 is 15 amino acids long. Germline V lookup: CDR1 MNHEY, CDR2 SVGEGT. For the CDR3, the DNA is TGTGCCAGCAGTTACCTACGGACAGGGGGCCTTGGCTACACCTTC. This encodes CASSYLRTGGLGYTF.

CDR3: CASSSGTIFYEQYF. CDR3 nucleotides: TGTGCCAGCAGCTCCGGGACAATTTTCTACGAGCAGTACTTC. This chain links TRBV7-8 with TRBJ2-7, with D tentatively TRBD1 (6 bases). Germline V gives CDR1 SGHVS, CDR2 FQNEAQ. V shed 4 bases and J shed 3 bases, with 13 bases lying between them. There are 14 residues in the CDR3.

The chain is built from TRBV7-9 and TRBJ2-1, with D possibly matching TRBD1 (7 bases). This CDR3 has 14 residues. Germline V lookup: CDR1 SEHNR, CDR2 FQNEAQ (reference sequence). CDR3 DNA: TGTGCGACGGTTATTGGAGGGGGCCCCAATGAGCAGTTCTTC. It is translated as CATVIGGGPNEQFF.

J is TRBJ2-5 and V is TRBV6-5; TRBD2 might be the D (7 bases). This CDR3 has 14 residues. Germline CDR1 is MNHEY and CDR2 is SVGAGI. Trimming took off 5 bases at V and 1 base at J, with 11 bases between the two ends. CDR3 residues: CASSPGGLQETQYF. The CDR3 nucleotides read TGTGCCAGCAGTCCCGGGGGGCTCCAAGAGACCCAGTACTTC.

The chain combines TRBV19 with TRBJ1-1; unclear D gene. In germline, CDR1 is LNHDA, CDR2 SQIVND (reference sequence). Trimming removed 2 bases at V and 4 bases at J, with 8 bases between. CDR3 length: 13 amino acids. CDR3 nucleotides: TGTGCCAGTAGTATAAATACGGGCACTGAAGCTTTCTTT. Its protein is CASSINTGTEAFF.

The chain recombines TRBV7-2 with TRBJ1-4; perhaps TRBD1 as D (6 bases). The germline V and J ends were trimmed by 4 bases and 0 bases, with 12 bases remaining between them. CDR1 is SGHTA and CDR2 is FQGNSA in the germline V gene. The length of the CDR3 is 16 residues. The DNA of the CDR3 is TGTGCCAGCAGCTCATTTCCAGGGGCAACTAATGAAAAACTGTTTTTT. Protein product: CASSSFPGATNEKLFF.

This chain joins TRBV2 and TRBJ1-5, with 9 bases that match TRBD1. The germline gives CDR1 SNHLY, CDR2 FYNNEI. With V trimmed by 6 bases and J by 2 bases, 2 bases remained unmatched. The CDR3 loop spans 14 amino acids. CDR3 coding DNA: TGTGCCAGCAGCGGGGACAGGGGCAATCAGCCCCAGCATTTT. Protein sequence: CASSGDRGNQPQHF.

The CDR3 coding sequence is TGTGCCAGCAGCTTGCGCGGGGAACCCACAGATACGCAGTATTTT. It specifies CASSLRGEPTDTQYF. The V call is TRBV6-5, the J call TRBJ2-3; D is possibly TRBD2 (6 bases). Germline V gives CDR1 MNHEY, CDR2 SVGAGI. Trimming left V 6 bases short and J 2 bases short, with 15 bases between. The CDR3 runs to 15 residues.

The CDR3 coding sequence is TGTGCCAGCAGTTACATACAACCTAATCAGCCCCAGCATTTT. Protein product: CASSYIQPNQPQHF. This chain links TRBV6-6 with TRBJ1-5; D not certain. CDR1 MNHNY and CDR2 SVGAGI come from the germline V gene (reference sequence). The CDR3 runs to 14 residues. Trimming cost V 2 bases and J 4 bases, with 9 bases left between them.

This clone was counted once. V gene TRBV6-1 combines with J gene TRBJ1-5; 10 bases align to TRBD1. V trimming: 2 bases; J trimming: 3 bases; junction bases outside the gene matches: 4. There are 16 residues in the CDR3. CDR1 MNHNS and CDR2 SASEGT come from the germline V gene. The DNA for the CDR3 is TGTGCCAGCAGTGAAAGGGACAGGGGTTTCAATCAGCCCCAGCATTTT. It is translated as CASSERDRGFNQPQHF.

The chain carries TRBV18 and TRBJ1-4; 8 nucleotides align to TRBD1. This CDR3 region has 13 residues. Per germline, CDR1 KGHSH and CDR2 LQKENI. V lost 2 bases and J lost 8; bases outside the gene matches: 1. CDR3 loop: CASSPRDREKLFF. CDR3 coding DNA: TGTGCCAGCTCACCAAGGGACAGGGAAAAACTGTTTTTT.

V is TRBV12-3 or TRBV12-4 and J is TRBJ2-1; maybe TRBD2 (6 bases). Trimming removed 5 bases from V and 5 bases from J, with 10 bases in between. The CDR3 sequence is 13 residues long. CDR3 bases: TGTGCCAGCAGTGCCAGGGAGGACAATGAGCAGTTCTTC. This encodes CASSAREDNEQFF.